This T cell receptor (beta chain) was sequenced for a study of T-cell memory formation after mild COVID-19 listed by TCRdb under 2021. Background on the whole study: TCR sequence clusters from the two donors were found to be largely donor specific. T-cell clones expanding and contracting after mild COVID-19 in a couple of donors were tracked by longitudinal TCRalpha and TCRbeta repertoire sequencing. The cohort was made up of two young adult volunteers, one female and one male, who were previously healthy.

Study-wide findings and limitations: Clones that contracted from day 15 to 85 showed balanced CD4/CD8 phenotypes, whereas a second wave of clones that expanded from day 15 to 37 leaned towards CD4+. Only two mild cases were covered by the study, and larger cohorts that include severe cases with pre-infection samples were considered necessary. Whether the second-wave clones peaking on day 37 were SARS-CoV-2 specific was not confirmed. Some responding clones were detected in pre-infection memory, which suggested that pre-existing cross-reactive memory T cells had joined the SARS-CoV-2 response. Contracting CD4+ clones were found mainly in CM and EM memory subsets, while CD8+ clones were enriched in EMRA.

At the junction V is shortened by 3 bases and J by 3 bases, with 12 bases in between. Measured from the cysteine to the phenylalanine, the CDR3 is 14 residues long. The entry retains the CDR3 DNA only, 42 bases that are in frame from base 1. According to the germline V gene (reference sequence), CDR1 reads SEHNR and CDR2 reads FQNEAQ. PBMCs were isolated by Ficoll-Paque density gradient centrifugation. Instrument used: Illumina NovaSeq 6000. TCRalpha and TCRbeta cDNA libraries were constructed by 5'RACE with constant-segment primers, with sample barcodes and unique molecular identifiers being introduced. Trizol reagent was used to extract RNA from every sample. Amplification of the libraries took two PCR steps, and the second step added a second sample barcode plus Illumina TruSeq adapters. Sequencing of the libraries was done on an Illumina NovaSeq, producing 2 x 150 bp paired-end reads. As for the authors' bioinformatics: Reads were demultiplexed and collapsed into UMI-guided consensus sequences with migec v1.2.7. Using mixcr v2.1.11, UMI consensuses were aligned to TRA and TRB V and J templates and then assembled into clonotypes. Expanded or contracted clonotypes were those called significant by both edgeR and NoisET, with noise models trained on biological replicates. edgeR calls used a false discovery rate-adjusted p below 0.01 and a log2 fold-change threshold of 1. As an exploratory analysis of dynamics, PCA with hierarchical clustering was applied to max-normalized trajectories of the 1000 most abundant clonotypes. The CD4 or CD8 phenotype of responding clones was assigned using the separately sequenced CD4+ and CD8+ repertoires. The public reads were reprocessed in TCRdb via fastp at Q25 and MiXCR, keeping in-frame beta chains. Every distinct CDR3 protein forms one entry, paired with its most common genes and DNA. The V and J calls here are based on TCRdb, not the publication. The sample table records a few hundred thousand distinct CDR3 sequences; roughly 17% of these occur just once. Of the sample, 22% falls within the top ten clones.

The count of this clonotype is one. No antigen is known for it. Base-call qualities are not available, and no considerably larger clone is one nucleotide away. One read alone is a weak basis. The sample was PBMCs or a T cell subset sorted from them (not recorded which). The chain joins TRBV7-9 to TRBJ2-7; perhaps TRBD1 is the D gene, with 5 bases matching. The source of this sequence is a man younger than 35 who had mild COVID-19 (a few samples of this study predate the infection). The sample titles of this study are shuffled in the database, so cell type and time point are left out; the donor was told from shared clones. The bases are TGTGCCAGCAGCTTGAAAGGGGCCCGCTACGAGCAGTACTTC. The resulting protein is CASSLKGARYEQYF.